The sequence of this T cell receptor (beta chain) was determined in a study of PD-1 blockade in classical Hodgkin lymphoma. Notes on the study in general: Lower baseline TCR diversity was reported for newly diagnosed patients than for healthy donors. Newly diagnosed patients had diversity similar to the baseline diversity of complete responders. The CD4+ diversity rise by C4D1 was clearest in complete responders.

To note about this clone: Its antigen is unknown.

The germline V gene encodes CDR1 SGHTA and CDR2 FQGNSA. The CDR3 is 16 amino acids. V was cut by 1 base and J by 4 bases, with 11 bases left in between. All trial patients relapsed after autologous stem cell transplantation. Complete response, partial response or progressive disease constituted the best response categories observed. TCRdb's copy holds only in-frame clones and misses some; the assay was immunoSEQ multiplex PCR. The sample lists 25,000 to 35,000 clones, around four fifths occurring once. This chain joins TRBV7-2 and TRBJ2-6; D call uncertain. This receptor was obtained from a human donor with classical Hodgkin lymphoma. This material consisted of peripheral blood mononuclear cells (PBMCs), taken before the second cycle of nivolumab. The CDR3 spells CASSLGSGAGANVLTF. The CDR3 nucleotides are TGTGCCAGCAGCTTAGGAAGTGGTGCCGGGGCCAACGTCCTGACTTTC.